A single sample is the source of the 22 T cell receptor beta chains below, sequenced in a study of T cells in Graves' hyperthyroidism and ophthalmopathy. Amplification of TCR beta CDR3 regions was performed using RNA transcripts as template. The HTBI primer set served for first-round RT-PCR of the TCR CDR3. TCRdb re-analysed the multiplex PCR reads in MiXCR, keeping a single row per CDR3 protein. The sample consists of roughly 280,000 distinct CDR3 sequences, approximately 23% of them appearing once. Input material: blood. Source of these receptors: a man aged 25 to 40 with Graves' ophthalmopathy.

This clonotype showed up just a few times. The J gene is TRBJ2-3, the V gene TRBV3-1; 7 nucleotides align to TRBD1. Trimming took 5 bases from V and 14 from J; bases not matched to a gene: 13. The germline CDR1 and CDR2 sequences are LGHDT and YNNKEL (reference sequence). The CDR3 length is 13 residues. The chain's CDR3 is CASSTNLRGQRYF. The DNA for the CDR3 is TGTGCCAGCAGCACTAACCTCCGGGGACAGCGGTATTTT.

This chain links TRBV10-1 with TRBJ2-1; TRBD2 matches at 10 bases. The CDR3 extends over 16 amino acids. CDR1 and CDR2 from the germline V gene are WNHNN and SYGVQD (reference sequence). Trimming at V came to 2 bases and at J to 4 bases, leaving 5 bases not matched to a gene. The CDR3 DNA follows: TGCGCCAGCAGTGAGGGTCTAGCGGGAGTTTACAATGAGCAGTTCTTC. It is translated as CASSEGLAGVYNEQFF.

This clonotype was found many times. The gene calls are TRBV11-2 and TRBJ1-1; the match to TRBD1 covers 8 bases. The V gene's germline CDR1 is SGHAT and CDR2 FQNNGV. The CDR3 is made up of 16 amino acids. V was clipped by 3 bases and J by 0 bases; unmatched bases: 6. CDR3 protein: CASSFRQGFMNTEAFF. The CDR3 nucleotides are TGTGCCAGCAGCTTTCGACAGGGGTTCATGAACACTGAAGCTTTCTTT.

This clonotype was found a few times. The J gene is TRBJ1-1, the V gene TRBV29-1; 7 bases match TRBD1. The CDR3 contains 13 residues. In germline, CDR1 is SQVTM, CDR2 ANQGSEA. The V gene end was trimmed by 6 bases and the J gene end by 3 bases; junction bases not matched to a gene: 7. The CDR3 coding sequence is TGCAGCGTCCCAGGGGGAGGGTACACTGAAGCTTTCTTT. Translating it yields CSVPGGGYTEAFF.

This clonotype was seen a handful of times. The chain couples TRBV20-1 to TRBJ2-7; TRBD1 matches 12 bases. Unmatched junction bases numbered 13, after V lost 1 base and J lost 0 bases. Germline CDR1 and CDR2: DFQATT and SNEGSKA (reference sequence). This CDR3 comprises 19 residues. CDR3 nucleotide sequence: TGCAGTGCTAGAGCTTCCGGGACAGGGGGCGATAGGAGCTCCTACGAGCAGTACTTC. Amino acids: CSARASGTGGDRSSYEQYF.

This clonotype was seen more than once but under ten times. The gene calls are TRBV13 and TRBJ1-5, with D tentatively TRBD1 (5 bases). The CDR3 spans 13 residues. V was pared by 5 bases and J by 4 bases, with 9 bases between. Germline V gives CDR1 PRHDT, CDR2 FYEKMQ (reference sequence). CDR3 sequence reads: CASSGGVNQPQHF. Written as DNA, the CDR3 is TGTGCCAGCAGCGGAGGGGTTAATCAGCCCCAGCATTTT.

In this sample, this clonotype turned up a few times. V usage is TRBV20-1 and J usage is TRBJ2-1, with 7 bases aligning to TRBD2. Germline loops: CDR1 DFQATT, CDR2 SNEGSKA (reference sequence). The V segment lost 3 bases and the J segment 2 bases; nucleotides outside the gene matches: 4. The CDR3 has 14 amino acids. In nucleotides, the CDR3 is TGCAGTGCTAGGGATGCGGGAGCCTACAATGAGCAGTTCTTC. Translating gives CSARDAGAYNEQFF.

This clonotype was recorded many times. The chain employs TRBV7-3 and TRBJ2-1; TRBD1 matches at 8 bases. CDR3 length: 15 amino acids. Per the germline V gene, CDR1 is SGHTA and CDR2 is FQGTGA. With V trimmed by 2 bases and J by 5 bases, 5 bases remained unmatched. As DNA, the CDR3 is TGTGCCAGCAGCTTACTTGGGACAGGTCACAATGAGCAGTTCTTC. It codes for CASSLLGTGHNEQFF.

Worth noting for this clonotype: It may be a read error: a sequence one base away is much more abundant. The chain joins TRBV7-2 to TRBJ2-1; TRBD1 agrees at 8 bases. CDR3 length: 14 amino acids. CDR1 and CDR2 (germline): SGHTA, FQGNSA. V trimming: 8 bases; J trimming: 9 bases; junction bases outside the gene matches: 12. CDR3 amino acids: CASQLRQGTVEQFF. The CDR3 DNA reads as TGTGCCAGCCAACTTAGACAGGGGACGGTTGAGCAGTTCTTC.

This chain joins TRBV7-2 and TRBJ2-7; TRBD2 aligns across 9 bases. Trimming at V came to 0 bases and at J to 3 bases, leaving 3 bases not matched to a gene. Germline loops: CDR1 SGHTA, CDR2 FQGNSA. The CDR3 spans 15 residues. The CDR3 sequence is CASSLASGSLYEQYF. The DNA for the CDR3 is TGTGCCAGCAGCTTAGCTAGCGGGAGTCTCTACGAGCAGTACTTC.

The genes are TRBV2 and TRBJ2-2; no clear D. V gave up 5 bases and J gave up 5 bases, with 0 bases separating them. This CDR3 is 10 amino acids long. The germline gives CDR1 SNHLY, CDR2 FYNNEI. CDR3 sequence: CASSTGELFF. CDR3 nucleotides: TGTGCCAGCAGTACCGGGGAGCTGTTTTTT.

The V and J genes are TRBV27 and TRBJ1-2; 8 positions agree with TRBD1. V gave up 5 bases and J gave up 4 bases; unmatched junction bases: 6. This CDR3 contains 14 residues. Germline CDR1 and CDR2: MNHEY and SMNVEV (reference sequence). CDR3: CASSRGQDFYGYTF. CDR3 sequence (DNA): TGTGCCAGCAGTCGGGGACAGGACTTCTATGGCTACACCTTC.

The chain links TRBV10-3 to TRBJ2-7; D perhaps matches TRBD2 (6 bases). CDR1 ENHRY and CDR2 SYGVKD come from the germline V gene. V lost 2 bases to trimming and J lost 3 bases, with 11 bases between them. The CDR3 sequence is 14 residues long. CDR3: CAISETGVGYEQYF. CDR3 in DNA: TGTGCCATCAGTGAGACGGGAGTCGGCTACGAGCAGTACTTC.

The V and J genes are TRBV9 and TRBJ2-7; 10 positions agree with TRBD2. CDR3 size: 18 residues. Germline assignment: CDR1 SGDLS and CDR2 YYNGEE. Germline trimming cut 0 bases from V and 2 bases from J; bases unmatched to any gene: 11. CDR3 DNA sequence: TGTGCCAGCAGCGTAGGTGTTAGCGGGAGGCTGACAACCTACGAGCAGTACTTC. This codes for CASSVGVSGRLTTYEQYF.

This clonotype was found once. The chain links TRBV28 to TRBJ1-5; possibly TRBD1 for D (6 bases). Trimming left V 6 bases short and J 2 bases short, with 17 bases between. In germline, CDR1 is MDHEN, CDR2 SYDVKM. CDR3 length: 16 amino acids. CDR3 sequence: CASSNLKTGRNQPQHF. DNA of the CDR3: TGTGCCAGCAGCAACTTAAAGACAGGCCGCAATCAGCCCCAGCATTTT.

This clonotype was detected many times. This rearrangement joins TRBV12-3 or TRBV12-4 to TRBJ2-5; 8 nucleotides agree with TRBD2. CDR3 length: 16 residues. V dropped 6 bases and J dropped 1; count of bases not matched to a gene: 10. In DNA form, the CDR3 reads TGTGCCAGCAGCACACGGGTTAGCGGGGTCCAAGAGACCCAGTACTTC. It specifies CASSTRVSGVQETQYF.

V and J are TRBV20-1 and TRBJ1-3; 8 positions match TRBD1. This CDR3 comprises 14 residues. The germline gives CDR1 DFQATT, CDR2 SNEGSKA (reference sequence). V gave up 4 bases and J gave up 2 bases; unmatched junction bases: 4. The CDR3, as DNA: TGCAGTGCTATTGAACAGGGGGCTGGAAACACCATATATTTT. It translates to CSAIEQGAGNTIYF.

This clonotype was detected a few times. CDR3 in amino acids: CARTGSNQPQHF. The CDR3 DNA is TGTGCCAGGACAGGAAGCAATCAGCCCCAGCATTTT. The chain has TRBV28 and TRBJ1-5; D is perhaps TRBD1 (6 bases). This CDR3 spans 12 amino acids. V was cut by 9 bases and J by 1 base, with 7 bases left in between. CDR1 is MDHEN, CDR2 SYDVKM, per germline.

The CDR3 sequence is CASSIPRQGLSPGYTF. The DNA for the CDR3 is TGTGCCAGTAGTATCCCTCGACAGGGACTGTCTCCTGGCTACACCTTC. The rearrangement joins TRBV19 to TRBJ1-2; 7 bases align to TRBD1. With 3 bases clipped from V and 7 bases from J, the junction kept 14 bases outside the gene matches. CDR3 length: 16 residues. The germline V gene encodes CDR1 LNHDA and CDR2 SQIVND (reference sequence).

This clonotype was seen at least ten times. This chain links TRBV28 with TRBJ2-5, with 7 bases that match TRBD1. In germline, CDR1 is MDHEN, CDR2 SYDVKM. V was pared by 7 bases and J by 3 bases, with 8 bases of the junction left unmatched. The CDR3 contains 14 residues. The CDR3 sequence: CASNPQGVEETQYF. The CDR3, as DNA: TGTGCCAGCAACCCTCAGGGGGTGGAAGAGACCCAGTACTTC.

This clonotype was recorded a few times. The chain uses TRBV5-6 and TRBJ1-2; 10 bases map to TRBD1. The CDR3 length is 15 residues. CDR1 and CDR2 (germline): SGHDT, YYEEEE. V lost 4 bases to trimming and J lost 6 bases; unmatched junction nucleotides: 9. The CDR3 loop reads CASSVIPGTGDGYTF. DNA for the CDR3: TGTGCCAGCAGCGTCATCCCCGGGACAGGGGATGGCTACACCTTC.

This clonotype was recorded at least ten times. This chain links TRBV7-3 with TRBJ1-1; 7 bases are shared with TRBD1. The CDR3 sequence is 14 residues long. Germline assignment: CDR1 SGHTA and CDR2 FQGTGA. Losses at the gene ends were 4 bases for V and 6 bases for J; bases not matched to a gene: 8. Here the CDR3 DNA reads TGTGCCAGCAGCTCCAGGGGGGTGGCCGCTGAAGCTTTCTTT. Translation gives CASSSRGVAAEAFF.